A selection of T cell receptor beta chains follows, all from one sample in a study of CD8 T cells in ankylosing spondylitis. TCRdb re-derived calls from the 5' RACE reads in MiXCR, one entry per CDR3 protein. The sample shows about 800,000 distinct CDR3 sequences, 12% of them seen only once. The sequenced sample consisted of blood, either unsorted or a sorted T cell fraction (not recorded which). The source of these receptors is a male donor with ankylosing spondylitis. CDR3s include the opening cysteine and the closing phenylalanine or tryptophan. D genes are given only for firm matches. Expanded clones get a size class; other rows say once, few or many, or leave the size out.

clone_size	d_call	v_call	j_call	cdr3_nt	cdr3_aa
many	TRBD1	TRBV5-6	TRBJ2-3	TGTGCCAGCAGCTCGGCGTGGGGACAGGGCGCAGATACGCAGTATTTT	CASSSAWGQGADTQYF
.	.	TRBV7-2	TRBJ1-6	TGTGCCAGCAGCTACCTGACACGGTCTTCACCCCTCCACTTT	CASSYLTRSSPLHF
.	TRBD2	TRBV5-1	TRBJ2-1	TGCGCCAGCACGGGCGGGGGGAGCTCCTACAATGAGCAGTTCTTC	CASTGGGSSYNEQFF
.	TRBD2	TRBV7-2	TRBJ2-7	TGTGCCAGCACCCTAGCGGCCCGCTCCTACGAGCAGTACTTC	CASTLAARSYEQYF
.	.	TRBV19	TRBJ2-1	TGTGCCAGTAGTCCGGAGGGTGAGTACAATGAGCAGTTCTTC	CASSPEGEYNEQFF
.	.	TRBV6-1	TRBJ1-1	TGTGCCAGCAGTGGACAGGTCGAAGCTTTCTTT	CASSGQVEAFF
few	TRBD2	TRBV4-3	TRBJ2-3	TGCGCCAGCAGCCAAGGTTACTACCCTAGCGGTAGCACAGATACGCAGTATTTT	CASSQGYYPSGSTDTQYF
many	TRBD1	TRBV20-1	TRBJ2-7	TGCAGTGCTAGAGATCGGGTACAGGGGGCGTACGAGCAGTACTTC	CSARDRVQGAYEQYF
.	.	TRBV9	TRBJ2-5	TGTGCCAGCAGCGCGCTGGGAGAGACCCAGTACTTC	CASSALGETQYF
many	TRBD2	TRBV20-1	TRBJ2-3	TGCAGTGCCACCGGGACTAGCGGGGGGAATTGGGCAGATACGCAGTATTTT	CSATGTSGGNWADTQYF
many	.	TRBV29-1	TRBJ2-1	TGCAGCGCTCAGGTCAATGAGCAGTTCTTC	CSAQVNEQFF
few	TRBD1	TRBV5-1	TRBJ1-2	TGCGCCAGCAGCTCGTCGCAGGGGGGGACCTATGGCTACACCTTC	CASSSSQGGTYGYTF
few	TRBD1	TRBV20-1	TRBJ1-1	TGCAGTGTGTTAGGGGGCCGTCCTGAAGCTTTCTTT	CSVLGGRPEAFF
.	.	TRBV20-1	TRBJ2-5	TGCAGTGCTCTACTAATAGGGGGAGAGACCCAGTACTTC	CSALLIGGETQYF
.	TRBD1	TRBV5-6	TRBJ1-2	TGTGCCAGCAGCTTAGGGGACAGTTTACCCCTAAGGCTGATCACGTTC	CASSLGDSLPLRLITF
.	.	TRBV20-1	TRBJ2-1	TGCAGTGCTAGAGTATGGAGGTTCACTAATGAGCCGTTCTTC	CSARVWRFTNEPFF
few	TRBD1	TRBV5-1	TRBJ1-5	TGCGCCAGCAGCCTAACAGGGGAGAGGAGTCAGCCCCAGCATTTT	CASSLTGERSQPQHF
.	.	TRBV5-1	TRBJ2-7	TGCGCCAGCAGCTTGGAGGGTGGGGGGGCGTCCTACGAGCAGTACTTC	CASSLEGGGASYEQYF
.	.	TRBV5-1	TRBJ2-5	TGCGCCAGCAGCTTGAGGTACCGAGGTCAGGAGACCCAGTACTTC	CASSLRYRGQETQYF
few	.	TRBV7-6	TRBJ2-2	TGTGCCAGCACCTCCACAGGGGGGGTACGGGGGGAGCTGTTTTTT	CASTSTGGVRGELFF
many	TRBD1	TRBV29-1	TRBJ2-5	TGCAGCGCCTCACAGGGGCAAGAGACCCAGTACTTC	CSASQGQETQYF
few	.	TRBV28	TRBJ1-1	TGTGCCAGCGAGGATCAGGGCGACACTGAAGCTTTCTTT	CASEDQGDTEAFF
.	TRBD1	TRBV6-1	TRBJ2-7	TGTGCCAGCAGTGCCGGGACAGGGAAATCGGCTGGGAGCGAGCAGTACTTC	CASSAGTGKSAGSEQYF
many	TRBD1	TRBV6-1	TRBJ1-2	TGTGCCAGCAGCTCAGACAGGGCACATGGCTACACCTTC	CASSSDRAHGYTF
.	.	TRBV7-2	TRBJ1-1	TGTGCCAGCAGCTTAGGGCAGGACGCAGCTTTCTTT	CASSLGQDAAFF
many	.	TRBV7-2	TRBJ2-3	TGTGCCAGCAGACCAGGACTACTGATAACGGCAGATACGCAGTATTTT	CASRPGLLITADTQYF
.	.	TRBV6-1	TRBJ2-7	TGTGCCAGCAGTGAAGATTTCACCTCCTACGAGCAGTACTTC	CASSEDFTSYEQYF
.	TRBD2	TRBV20-1	TRBJ2-3	TGCAGTGCTCCCCGTGGTGGCGGGAGGTGGGATACGCAGTATTTT	CSAPRGGGRWDTQYF
few	.	TRBV5-1	TRBJ1-1	TGCGCCAGCAGAACAGGGCCCGAGAGGGGCACTGAAGCTTTCTTT	CASRTGPERGTEAFF
few	.	TRBV29-1	TRBJ1-4	TGCAGCGTTGGGCACGGAGTTTTAGCGACTAATGAAAAACTGTTTTTT	CSVGHGVLATNEKLFF
many	.	TRBV7-7	TRBJ2-2	TGTGCTAGCAGCTTGTTCGGGACAGGGGAGCTGTTTTTT	CASSLFGTGELFF
.	.	TRBV28	TRBJ2-7	TGTGCCAGCAGTTTATCGGGGTTACCTTCCTACGAGCAGTACTTC	CASSLSGLPSYEQYF
.	TRBD2	TRBV20-1	TRBJ2-5	TGCAGTGCTAGAGAGACTGGGTGGACTAGCGGGGCCCTCCAAGAGACCCAGTACTTC	CSARETGWTSGALQETQYF
.	.	TRBV20-1	TRBJ1-2	TGCAGTGCTAGTCTGGGGGGCAAGGACTATGGCTACACCTTC	CSASLGGKDYGYTF
.	.	TRBV15	TRBJ1-3	TGTGCCACCAGCAGAGATGGCGGGGGTGACACCATATATTTT	CATSRDGGGDTIYF
few	.	TRBV5-1	TRBJ2-2	TGCGCCAGCAGCTTGGTCGGAATCGGGGAGCTGTTTTTT	CASSLVGIGELFF
.	.	TRBV7-2	TRBJ2-2	TGTGCCAGCAGCCATAGTAGGGTTTCCGGGGAGCTGTTTTTT	CASSHSRVSGELFF
few	.	TRBV7-3	TRBJ1-2	TGTGCCAGCAGCACCAAGGGCCGGCTACCCAACTATGGCTACACCTTC	CASSTKGRLPNYGYTF
few	TRBD2	TRBV12-3/TRBV12-4	TRBJ2-7	TGTGCCAGCAGTAAACAGGGCACTAGCGGGGGGGGCAGGTACTTC	CASSKQGTSGGGRYF
few	.	TRBV28	TRBJ1-5	TGTGCCAGCACCCCGGGTGGGGGGCACGATCAGCCCCAGCATTTT	CASTPGGGHDQPQHF
few	.	TRBV6-1	TRBJ2-5	TGTGCCAGTGGGGTAGAGACCCAGTACTTC	CASGVETQYF
many	.	TRBV10-3	TRBJ2-2	TGTGCCATCCACGACAGGGAGGACGGGGAGCTGTTTTTT	CAIHDREDGELFF
few	.	TRBV12-3/TRBV12-4	TRBJ2-7	TGTGCCAGCAACTTGAGGGGGTTCACCTACGAGCAGTACTTC	CASNLRGFTYEQYF
.	TRBD2	TRBV14	TRBJ2-3	TGTGCCAGCAGCCAAGGATGGCGGGAGATCACAGATACGCAGTATTTT	CASSQGWREITDTQYF
few	TRBD2	TRBV12-3/TRBV12-4	TRBJ2-7	TGTGCCAGCAGTTTAGGGGGACTAGCGATTTCCTACGAGCAGTACTTC	CASSLGGLAISYEQYF